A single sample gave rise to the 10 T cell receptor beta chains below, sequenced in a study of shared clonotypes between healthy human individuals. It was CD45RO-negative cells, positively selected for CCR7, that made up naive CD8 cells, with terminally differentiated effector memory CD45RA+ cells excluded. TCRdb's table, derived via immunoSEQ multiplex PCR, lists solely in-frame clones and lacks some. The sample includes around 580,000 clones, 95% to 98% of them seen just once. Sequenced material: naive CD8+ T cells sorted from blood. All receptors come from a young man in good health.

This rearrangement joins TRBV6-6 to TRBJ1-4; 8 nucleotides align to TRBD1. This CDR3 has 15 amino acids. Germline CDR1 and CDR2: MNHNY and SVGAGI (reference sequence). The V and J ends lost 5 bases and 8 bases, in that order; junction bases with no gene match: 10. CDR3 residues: CASSPKTGAGEKLFF. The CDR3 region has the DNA TGTGCCAGCAGTCCGAAGACAGGGGCAGGGGAAAAACTGTTTTTT.

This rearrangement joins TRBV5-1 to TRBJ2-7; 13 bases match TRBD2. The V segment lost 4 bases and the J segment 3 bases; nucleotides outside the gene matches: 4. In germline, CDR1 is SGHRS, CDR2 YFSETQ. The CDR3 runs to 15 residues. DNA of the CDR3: TGCGCCAGCAGCGAGGGACTAGCGGGACACTACGAGCAGTACTTC. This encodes CASSEGLAGHYEQYF.

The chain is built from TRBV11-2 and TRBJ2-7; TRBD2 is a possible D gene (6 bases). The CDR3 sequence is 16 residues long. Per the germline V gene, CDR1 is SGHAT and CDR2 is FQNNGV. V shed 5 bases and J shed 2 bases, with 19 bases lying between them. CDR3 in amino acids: CASSPTGGLNAYEQYF. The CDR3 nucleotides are TGTGCCAGCAGCCCAACTGGGGGACTTAACGCCTACGAGCAGTACTTC. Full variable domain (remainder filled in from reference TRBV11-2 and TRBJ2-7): EAGVAQSPRYKIIEKRQSVAFWCNPISGHATLYWYQQILGQGPKLLIQFQNNGVVDDSQLPKDRFSAERLKGVDSTLKIQPAKLEDSAVYLCASSPTGGLNAYEQYFGPGTRLTVT.

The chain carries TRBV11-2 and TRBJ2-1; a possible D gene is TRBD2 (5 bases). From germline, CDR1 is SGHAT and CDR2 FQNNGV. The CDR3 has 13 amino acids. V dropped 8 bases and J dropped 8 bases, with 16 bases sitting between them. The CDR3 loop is CASYNGLFDEQFF. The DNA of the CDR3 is TGTGCCAGCTATAACGGACTCTTCGATGAGCAGTTCTTC.

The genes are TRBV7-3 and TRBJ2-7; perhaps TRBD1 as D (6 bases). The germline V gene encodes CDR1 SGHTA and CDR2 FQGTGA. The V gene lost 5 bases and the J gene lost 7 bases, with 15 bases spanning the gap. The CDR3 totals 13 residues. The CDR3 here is CASSQDPTGEQYF. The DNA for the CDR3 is TGTGCCAGCAGCCAAGACCCCACAGGGGAGCAGTACTTC.

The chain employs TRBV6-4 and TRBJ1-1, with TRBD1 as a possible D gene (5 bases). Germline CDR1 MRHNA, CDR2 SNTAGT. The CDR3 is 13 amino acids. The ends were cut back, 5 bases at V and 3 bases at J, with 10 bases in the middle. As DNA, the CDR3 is TGTGCCAGCAGTTTCGGGGGTTACACTGAAGCTTTCTTT. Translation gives CASSFGGYTEAFF.

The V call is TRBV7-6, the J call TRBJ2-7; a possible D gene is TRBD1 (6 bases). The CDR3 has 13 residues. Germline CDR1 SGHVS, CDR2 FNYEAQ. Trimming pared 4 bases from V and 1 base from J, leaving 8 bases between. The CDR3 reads CASSSDRSYEQYF. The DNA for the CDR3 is TGTGCCAGCAGCTCTGACAGGTCCTACGAGCAGTACTTC.

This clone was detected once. The CDR3 loop is CASSLESRRGGFDEQYF. CDR3 DNA sequence: TGTGCCAGCAGCTTAGAGTCAAGACGAGGGGGGTTTGACGAGCAGTACTTC. V is TRBV7-9 and J is TRBJ2-7; tentatively, D is TRBD1 or TRBD2 (6 bases each). Germline loops: CDR1 SEHNR, CDR2 FQNEAQ (reference sequence). CDR3 size: 17 residues. V dropped 1 base and J dropped 5 bases, with 21 bases sitting between them. The whole variable domain, remainder taken from reference TRBV7-9 and TRBJ2-7, is DTGVSQNPRHKITKRGQNVTFRCDPISEHNRLYWYRQTLGQGPEFLTYFQNEAQLEKSRLLSDRFSAERPKGSFSTLEIQRTEQGDSAMYLCASSLESRRGGFDEQYFGPGTRLTVT.

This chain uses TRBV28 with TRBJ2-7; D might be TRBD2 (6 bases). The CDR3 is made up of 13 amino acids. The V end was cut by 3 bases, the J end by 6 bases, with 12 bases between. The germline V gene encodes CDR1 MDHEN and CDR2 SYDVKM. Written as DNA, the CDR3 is TGTGCCAGCAGTTTCCGGGAGAGGGGCGAGCAGTACTTC. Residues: CASSFRERGEQYF.

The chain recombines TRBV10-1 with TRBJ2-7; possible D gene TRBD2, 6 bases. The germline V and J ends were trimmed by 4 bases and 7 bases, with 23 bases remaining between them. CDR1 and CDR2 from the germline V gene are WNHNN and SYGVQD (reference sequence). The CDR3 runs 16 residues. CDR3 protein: CASSAQRGRGAGEQYF. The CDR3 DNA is TGCGCCAGCAGTGCCCAACGGGGAAGGGGAGCGGGTGAGCAGTACTTC.